One and the same sample provided the 22 T cell receptor beta chains below, sequenced in a study of T cell responses to AZD1222 COVID-19 vaccine. Method: immunoSEQ multiplex PCR; TCRdb's copy keeps in-frame clones and lacks some. This sample yields some 130,000 clones, of which 88% are seen a single time; approximately 18% belongs to the top ten. The sample here was peripheral blood, taken on day 0 of MenACWY control vaccination. Receptor source: an adult in good health.

This sequence joins TRBV3-1 (or the pseudogene TRBV3-2) and TRBJ1-1; D remains ambiguous. Looked up from germline, CDR1 is LGHDT and CDR2 is YNNKEL (reference sequence). Trimming took off 6 bases at V and 4 bases at J, with 12 bases between the two ends. The CDR3 spans 13 residues. The CDR3 nucleotides read TGTGCCAGCAGTCTCACATCGTCCACTGAAGCTTTCTTT. It is translated as CASSLTSSTEAFF.

Only one count was recorded for this clone. V gene TRBV10-3 combines with J gene TRBJ1-4, with D possibly matching TRBD1 (6 bases). Looked up from germline, CDR1 is ENHRY and CDR2 is SYGVKD. Trimming took 5 bases from V and 5 from J, leaving 6 bases between them. The length of the CDR3 is 12 residues. The CDR3 bases are TGTGCCATCAGTCAGGGGAATGAAAAACTGTTTTTT. Translation gives CAISQGNEKLFF.

The chain is built from TRBV28 and TRBJ1-5; the D gene is possibly TRBD1 (6 bases). This CDR3 contains 14 residues. V lost 5 bases, J lost 7 bases, and 15 bases lay in between. Germline V gene lookup returns CDR1 MDHEN and CDR2 SYDVKM. The CDR3 sequence: CASSKHRVGQPQHF. CDR3 bases: TGTGCCAGCAGTAAACACAGGGTGGGGCAGCCCCAGCATTTT.

CDR3 sequence: CASSIKAPVYGGRANTGELFF. CDR3 coding DNA: TGTGCCAGTAGTATAAAAGCGCCCGTTTACGGAGGGAGGGCGAACACCGGGGAGCTGTTTTTT. The gene calls are TRBV19 and TRBJ2-2; TRBD2 matches 7 bases. Germline trimming cut 2 bases from V and 0 bases from J; bases unmatched to any gene: 18. This CDR3 comprises 21 residues. CDR1 LNHDA and CDR2 SQIVND come from the germline V gene (reference sequence).

The chain employs TRBV18 and TRBJ1-1; D gene uncertain. Trimming left V 1 base short and J 5 bases short, with 14 bases between. This CDR3 contains 15 residues. The germline V gene has CDR1 KGHSH and CDR2 LQKENI. CDR3 amino acids: CASSPLGHRGTEAFF. In nucleotides, the CDR3 is TGTGCCAGCTCACCACTCGGCCACCGAGGGACTGAAGCTTTCTTT.

V and J are TRBV2 and TRBJ2-1, with 8 positions matching TRBD2. The length of the CDR3 is 15 residues. V gave up 2 bases and J gave up 4 bases; unmatched junction bases: 4. Germline CDR1 and CDR2: SNHLY and FYNNEI. The CDR3 DNA follows: TGTGCCAGCAGTGAACAGCGGGAGCCTTACAATGAGCAGTTCTTC. Protein: CASSEQREPYNEQFF.

The chain joins TRBV18 to TRBJ2-7; 9 bases map to TRBD1. V was pared by 3 bases and J by 5 bases, with 5 bases of the junction left unmatched. CDR1 is KGHSH and CDR2 is LQKENI in the germline V gene. The CDR3 contains 14 residues. The CDR3 loop is CASSPGQGNHEQYF. For the CDR3, the DNA is TGTGCCAGCTCACCGGGACAGGGTAACCACGAGCAGTACTTC.

This rearrangement joins TRBV28 to TRBJ2-6; D tentatively reads TRBD1 or TRBD2 (5 bases each). Germline-derived CDR1 and CDR2 are MDHEN and SYDVKM. V lost 5 bases to trimming and J lost 2 bases, with 16 bases between them. The length of the CDR3 is 17 residues. CDR3 region: CASSHLGTQTGANVLTF. In DNA form, the CDR3 reads TGTGCCAGCAGTCACCTCGGGACGCAGACTGGGGCCAACGTCCTGACTTTC.

The chain links TRBV7-9 to TRBJ1-4; D gene unclear. The V gene's germline CDR1 is SEHNR and CDR2 FQNEAQ (reference sequence). V gave up 8 bases and J gave up 0 bases, with 13 bases separating them. The CDR3 contains 15 residues. The CDR3 sequence is CASSMGYATNEKLFF. CDR3 nucleotide sequence: TGTGCCAGCTCGATGGGGTATGCAACTAATGAAAAACTGTTTTTT. The whole variable domain, filled in from reference TRBV7-9 and TRBJ1-4, reads DTGVSQNPRHKITKRGQNVTFRCDPISEHNRLYWYRQTLGQGPEFLTYFQNEAQLEKSRLLSDRFSAERPKGSFSTLEIQRTEQGDSAMYLCASSMGYATNEKLFFGSGTQLSVL.

The gene calls are TRBV5-1 and TRBJ2-7, with 8 nucleotides matching TRBD2. In germline, CDR1 is SGHRS, CDR2 YFSETQ. Trimming removed 4 bases from V and 3 bases from J; junction bases left unmatched: 15. This CDR3 is built from 17 residues. This CDR3 is CASSRGLRAGGFYEQYF. The CDR3 nucleotides are TGCGCCAGCAGCAGGGGCCTCAGGGCGGGGGGCTTCTACGAGCAGTACTTC.

CDR3 in DNA: TGTGCCAGTAGTAAGGTAGGCAGTTATCAGCCCCAGCATTTT. This sequence encodes CASSKVGSYQPQHF. This sequence joins TRBV19 and TRBJ1-5; D ambiguous. This CDR3 comprises 14 residues. Germline assignment: CDR1 LNHDA and CDR2 SQIVND (reference sequence). Between the trimmed V and J ends, which lost 4 bases and 5 bases, there was a span of 12 bases. The full variable domain, completed using reference TRBV19 and TRBJ1-5, is DGGITQSPKYLFRKEGQNVTLSCEQNLNHDAMYWYRQDPGQGLRLIYYSQIVNDFQKGDIAEGYSVSREKKESFPLTVTSAQKNPTAFYLCASSKVGSYQPQHFGDGTRLSIL.

This clone was seen only once. The chain uses TRBV7-9 and TRBJ1-4; no firm D call. Germline CDR1 SEHNR, CDR2 FQNEAQ (reference sequence). Trimming left V 0 bases short and J 7 bases short, with 3 bases between. The CDR3 totals 12 residues. The CDR3 DNA follows: TGTGCCAGCAGCTTAGCCTTTGAAAAACTGTTTTTT. It yields the protein CASSLAFEKLFF.

A single count supports this clone. The chain employs TRBV3-1 (or the pseudogene TRBV3-2) and TRBJ2-4; no firm D call. The ends were cut back, 0 bases at V and 6 bases at J, with 9 bases in the middle. Looked up from germline, CDR1 is LGHDT and CDR2 is YNNKEL (reference sequence). CDR3 length: 14 residues. The chain's CDR3 is CASSQDYRANIQYF. For the CDR3, the DNA is TGTGCCAGCAGCCAAGACTACCGAGCAAACATTCAGTACTTC.

This clone appeared once. The chain links TRBV2 to TRBJ2-5, with D perhaps matching TRBD1 (5 bases). Trimming pared 4 bases from V and 7 bases from J, leaving 10 bases between. The CDR3 consists of 12 residues. The germline CDR1 and CDR2 sequences are SNHLY and FYNNEI. CDR3 in DNA: TGTGCCAGCAGTGGGTACAGGAGGACCCAGTACTTC. It encodes CASSGYRRTQYF.

The chain recombines TRBV6-5 with TRBJ1-3, with D possibly being TRBD1 (6 bases). V shed 0 bases and J shed 4 bases, with 13 bases lying between them. Per the germline V gene, CDR1 is MNHEY and CDR2 is SVGAGI. This CDR3 is 16 amino acids long. The CDR3 loop reads CASSYSSRGLGNTIYF. CDR3 in DNA: TGTGCCAGCAGTTACTCGAGTCGGGGGCTCGGAAACACCATATATTTT.

This clone was detected once. The rearrangement links TRBV19 to TRBJ2-1; D remains unclear. The CDR3 covers 15 residues. CDR1 and CDR2 from the germline V gene are LNHDA and SQIVND (reference sequence). V was pared by 7 bases and J by 6 bases, with 19 bases between. The CDR3 reads CASTQPGFLANEQFF. For the CDR3, the DNA is TGTGCCAGTACCCAACCCGGGTTCTTGGCCAATGAGCAGTTCTTC.

The rearrangement links TRBV6-5 to TRBJ2-1; D is perhaps TRBD2 (6 bases). The germline V and J ends were trimmed by 1 base and 7 bases, with 11 bases remaining between them. From germline, CDR1 is MNHEY and CDR2 SVGAGI. The CDR3 contains 14 residues. The CDR3: CASSYLGGWNEQFF. The CDR3 DNA is TGTGCCAGCAGTTACTTGGGGGGTTGGAATGAGCAGTTCTTC.

J is TRBJ2-7 and V is TRBV5-4; 9 bases agree with TRBD2. J was trimmed by 4 bases and V by 4 bases; bases with no gene match: 9. In germline, CDR1 is SGHNT, CDR2 YYREEE (reference sequence). The CDR3 consists of 15 residues. The chain's CDR3 is CASSVAGAPIYEQYF. CDR3 nucleotide sequence: TGTGCCAGCAGCGTAGCGGGAGCCCCCATTTACGAGCAGTACTTC.

The chain carries TRBV3-1 (or the pseudogene TRBV3-2) and TRBJ2-3; D remains ambiguous. The CDR3 sequence is 13 residues long. Per the germline V gene, CDR1 is LGHDT and CDR2 is YNNKEL (reference sequence). Trimming left V 4 bases short and J 4 bases short, with 9 bases between. CDR3 nucleotides: TGTGCCAGCAGCCTCTTGGGCTCAGATACGCAGTATTTT. It codes for CASSLLGSDTQYF.

In its sample, this clone was seen once. This chain connects TRBV15 to TRBJ2-7, with TRBD2 as a possible D gene (5 bases). Between the trimmed V and J ends, which lost 0 bases and 0 bases, there was a span of 18 bases. In germline, CDR1 is LNHNV, CDR2 YYDKDF (reference sequence). The CDR3 has 18 amino acids. The CDR3 protein is CATSRDSVLASHSYEQYF. The CDR3 region has the DNA TGTGCCACCAGCAGAGACTCCGTCTTAGCGTCACACTCCTACGAGCAGTACTTC. The full variable domain, its missing parts supplied by reference TRBV15 and TRBJ2-7, is DAMVIQNPRYQVTQFGKPVTLSCSQTLNHNVMYWYQQKSSQAPKLLFHYYDKDFNNEADTPDNFQSRRPNTSFCFLDIRSPGLGDTAMYLCATSRDSVLASHSYEQYFGPGTRLTVT.

V is TRBV30 and J is TRBJ2-5; no clear D gene. Deletions cut 0 bases from V and 4 bases from J, with 9 bases between. CDR1 GTSNPN and CDR2 SVGIG come from the germline V gene (reference sequence). The CDR3 contains 13 residues. The CDR3 region is CAWSVGGRETQYF. The CDR3, as DNA: TGTGCCTGGAGTGTTGGCGGAAGAGAGACCCAGTACTTC. The full variable domain, rest sourced from reference TRBV30 and TRBJ2-5, is SQTIHQWPATLVQPVGSPLSLECTVEGTSNPNLYWYRQAAGRGLQLLFYSVGIGQISSEVPQNLSASRPQDRQFILSSKKLLLSDSGFYLCAWSVGGRETQYFGPGTRLLVL.

The chain links TRBV4-1 to TRBJ1-3; tentative D call: TRBD1 (5 bases). The CDR3 runs to 14 residues. The V gene's germline CDR1 is MGHRA and CDR2 YSYEKL. V was trimmed by 1 base and J by 8 bases, leaving 12 bases between them. CDR3 residues: CASSQVQGTDTIYF. In DNA, the CDR3 is TGCGCCAGCAGCCAAGTCCAGGGAACAGACACCATATATTTT.